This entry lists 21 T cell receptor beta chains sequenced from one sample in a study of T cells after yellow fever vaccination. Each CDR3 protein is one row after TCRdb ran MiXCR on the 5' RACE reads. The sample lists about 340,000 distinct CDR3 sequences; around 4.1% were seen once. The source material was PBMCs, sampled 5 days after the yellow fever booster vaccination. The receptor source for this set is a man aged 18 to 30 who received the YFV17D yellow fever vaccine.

As DNA, the CDR3 is TGTGCCAGCAGCTTAGCAGCGGGGGCCGAGCAGTACTTC. Its translation: CASSLAAGAEQYF. V gene TRBV13 combines with J gene TRBJ2-7; 8 nucleotides align to TRBD2. The germline V gene has CDR1 PRHDT and CDR2 FYEKMQ (reference sequence). Trimming took 1 base from V and 6 from J; bases not matched to a gene: 2. The CDR3 has 13 amino acids. The whole variable domain, filled in from reference TRBV13 and TRBJ2-7, reads AAGVIQSPRHLIKEKRETATLKCYPIPRHDTVYWYQQGPGQDPQFLISFYEKMQSDKGSIPDRFSAQQFSDYHSELNMSSLELGDSALYFCASSLAAGAEQYFGPGTRLTVT.

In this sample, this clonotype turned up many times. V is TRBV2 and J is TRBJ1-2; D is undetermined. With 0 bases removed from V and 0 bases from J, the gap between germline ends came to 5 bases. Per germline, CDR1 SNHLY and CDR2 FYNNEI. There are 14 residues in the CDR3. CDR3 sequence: CASSEAPANYGYTF. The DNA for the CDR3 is TGTGCCAGCAGTGAAGCCCCAGCTAACTATGGCTACACCTTC.

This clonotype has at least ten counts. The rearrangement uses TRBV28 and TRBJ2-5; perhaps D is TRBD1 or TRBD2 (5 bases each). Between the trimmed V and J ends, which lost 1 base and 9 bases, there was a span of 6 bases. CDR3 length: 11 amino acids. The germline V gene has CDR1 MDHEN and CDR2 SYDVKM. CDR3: CASSLLGAQYF. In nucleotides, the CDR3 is TGTGCCAGCAGTTTATTGGGGGCCCAGTACTTC.

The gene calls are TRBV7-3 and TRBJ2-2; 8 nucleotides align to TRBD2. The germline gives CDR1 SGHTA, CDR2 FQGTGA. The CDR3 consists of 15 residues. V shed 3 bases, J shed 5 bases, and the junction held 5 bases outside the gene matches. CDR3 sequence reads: CASSLHGTRTGELFF. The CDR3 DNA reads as TGTGCCAGCAGCTTGCACGGGACTAGAACCGGGGAGCTGTTTTTT. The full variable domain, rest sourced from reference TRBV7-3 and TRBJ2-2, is GAGVSQTPSNKVTEKGKYVELRCDPISGHTALYWYRQSLGQGPEFLIYFQGTGAADDSGLPNDRFFAVRPEGSVSTLKIQRTERGDSAVYLCASSLHGTRTGELFFGEGSRLTVL.

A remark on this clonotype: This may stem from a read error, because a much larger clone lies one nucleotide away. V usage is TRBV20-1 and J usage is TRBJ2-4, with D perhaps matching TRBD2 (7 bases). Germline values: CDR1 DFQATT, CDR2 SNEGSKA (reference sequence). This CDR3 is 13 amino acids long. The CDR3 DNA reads TGCAGTGTAAGGGGGGGGACCAATAACATTCAGTACTTC. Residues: CSVRGGTNNIQYF.

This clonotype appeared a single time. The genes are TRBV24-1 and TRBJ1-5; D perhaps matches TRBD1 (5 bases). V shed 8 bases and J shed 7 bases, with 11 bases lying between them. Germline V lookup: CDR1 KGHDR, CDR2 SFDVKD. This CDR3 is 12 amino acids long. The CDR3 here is CATNAGNQPQHF. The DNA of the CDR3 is TGTGCCACCAACGCAGGGAACCAGCCCCAGCATTTT.

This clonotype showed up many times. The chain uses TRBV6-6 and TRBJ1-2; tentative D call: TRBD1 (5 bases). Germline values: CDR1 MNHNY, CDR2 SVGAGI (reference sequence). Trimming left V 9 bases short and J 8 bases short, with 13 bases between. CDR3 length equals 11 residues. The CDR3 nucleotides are TGTGCCAGTCGGGGGGGAGGCGGCTACACCTTC. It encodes CASRGGGGYTF.

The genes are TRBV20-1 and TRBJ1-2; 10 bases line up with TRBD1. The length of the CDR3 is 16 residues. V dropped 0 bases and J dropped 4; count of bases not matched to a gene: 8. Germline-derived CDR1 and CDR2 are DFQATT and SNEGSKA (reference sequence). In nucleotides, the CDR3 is TGCAGTGCTAGAGATTCGGGACAGGGGCGGACCTATGGCTACACCTTC. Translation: CSARDSGQGRTYGYTF.

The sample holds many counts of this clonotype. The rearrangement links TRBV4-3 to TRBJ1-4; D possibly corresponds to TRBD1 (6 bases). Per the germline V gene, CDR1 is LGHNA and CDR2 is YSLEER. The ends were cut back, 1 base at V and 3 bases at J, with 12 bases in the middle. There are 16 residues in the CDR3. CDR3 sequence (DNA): TGCGCCAGCAGCCAAGTTTGGGGGCTGGCTAATGAAAAACTGTTTTTT. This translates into CASSQVWGLANEKLFF.

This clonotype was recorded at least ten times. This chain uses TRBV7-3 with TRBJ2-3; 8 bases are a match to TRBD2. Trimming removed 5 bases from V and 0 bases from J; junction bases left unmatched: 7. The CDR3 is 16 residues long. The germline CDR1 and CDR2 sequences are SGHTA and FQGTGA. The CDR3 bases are TGTGCCAGCAGCCGCGGGGGGCGGGGGAGCACAGATACGCAGTATTTT. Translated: CASSRGGRGSTDTQYF. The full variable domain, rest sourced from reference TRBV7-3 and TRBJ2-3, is GAGVSQTPSNKVTEKGKYVELRCDPISGHTALYWYRQSLGQGPEFLIYFQGTGAADDSGLPNDRFFAVRPEGSVSTLKIQRTERGDSAVYLCASSRGGRGSTDTQYFGPGTRLTVL.

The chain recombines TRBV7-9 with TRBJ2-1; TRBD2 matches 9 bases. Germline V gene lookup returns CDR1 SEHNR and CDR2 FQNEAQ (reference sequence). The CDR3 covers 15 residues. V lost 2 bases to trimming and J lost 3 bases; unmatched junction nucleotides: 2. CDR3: CASSLLAGIYNEQFF. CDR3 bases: TGTGCCAGCAGCTTACTAGCGGGGATCTACAATGAGCAGTTCTTC.

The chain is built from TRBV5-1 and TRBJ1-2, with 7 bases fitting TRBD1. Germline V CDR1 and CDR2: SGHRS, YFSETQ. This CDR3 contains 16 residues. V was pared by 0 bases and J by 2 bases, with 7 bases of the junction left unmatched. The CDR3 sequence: CASSLVPGGVNYGYTF. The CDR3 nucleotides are TGCGCCAGCAGCTTGGTGCCAGGGGGTGTCAACTATGGCTACACCTTC.

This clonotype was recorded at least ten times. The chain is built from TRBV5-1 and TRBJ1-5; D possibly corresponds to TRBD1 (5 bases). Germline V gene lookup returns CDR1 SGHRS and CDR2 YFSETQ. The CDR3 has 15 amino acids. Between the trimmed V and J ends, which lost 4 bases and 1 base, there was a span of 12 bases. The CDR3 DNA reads TGCGCCAGCAGCGCGTTTTGGGGCAGCAATCAGCCCCAGCATTTT. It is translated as CASSAFWGSNQPQHF.

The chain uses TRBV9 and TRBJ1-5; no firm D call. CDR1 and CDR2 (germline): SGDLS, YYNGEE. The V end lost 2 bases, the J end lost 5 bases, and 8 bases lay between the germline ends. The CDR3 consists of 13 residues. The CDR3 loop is CASSVSGDQPQHF. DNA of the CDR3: TGTGCCAGCAGCGTCAGTGGGGATCAGCCCCAGCATTTT.

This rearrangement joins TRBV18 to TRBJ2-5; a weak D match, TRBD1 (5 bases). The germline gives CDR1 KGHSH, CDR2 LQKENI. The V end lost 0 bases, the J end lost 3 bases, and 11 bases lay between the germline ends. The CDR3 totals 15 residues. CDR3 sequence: CASSPPSRQKETQYF. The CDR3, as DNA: TGTGCCAGCTCACCACCGTCCCGACAGAAAGAGACCCAGTACTTC.

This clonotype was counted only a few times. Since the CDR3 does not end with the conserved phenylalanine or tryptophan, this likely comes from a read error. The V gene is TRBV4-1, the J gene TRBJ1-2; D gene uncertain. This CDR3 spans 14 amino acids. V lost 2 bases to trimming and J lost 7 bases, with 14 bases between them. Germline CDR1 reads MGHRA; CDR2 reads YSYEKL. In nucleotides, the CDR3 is TGCGCCAGCAGCCAACCACCCTCGCCTAGTGGCTACACCTCC. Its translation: CASSQPPSPSGYTS.

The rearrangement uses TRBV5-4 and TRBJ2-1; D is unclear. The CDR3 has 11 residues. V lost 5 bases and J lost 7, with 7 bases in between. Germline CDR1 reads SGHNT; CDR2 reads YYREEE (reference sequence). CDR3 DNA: TGTGCCAGCAGAATACAGAATGAGCAGTTCTTC. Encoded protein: CASRIQNEQFF.

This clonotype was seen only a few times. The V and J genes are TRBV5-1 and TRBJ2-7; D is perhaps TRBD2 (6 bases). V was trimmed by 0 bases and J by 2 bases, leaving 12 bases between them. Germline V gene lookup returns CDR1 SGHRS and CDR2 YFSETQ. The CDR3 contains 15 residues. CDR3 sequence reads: CASSLVAGLTYEQYF. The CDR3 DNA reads TGCGCCAGCAGCTTGGTCGCGGGGCTAACCTACGAGCAGTACTTC.

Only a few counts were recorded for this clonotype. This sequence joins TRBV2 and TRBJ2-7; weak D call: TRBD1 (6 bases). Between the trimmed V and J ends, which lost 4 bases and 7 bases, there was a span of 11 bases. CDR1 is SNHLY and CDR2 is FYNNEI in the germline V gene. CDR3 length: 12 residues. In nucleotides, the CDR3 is TGTGCCAGCAGTGTACAGGGTCGGGAGCAGTACTTC. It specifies CASSVQGREQYF.

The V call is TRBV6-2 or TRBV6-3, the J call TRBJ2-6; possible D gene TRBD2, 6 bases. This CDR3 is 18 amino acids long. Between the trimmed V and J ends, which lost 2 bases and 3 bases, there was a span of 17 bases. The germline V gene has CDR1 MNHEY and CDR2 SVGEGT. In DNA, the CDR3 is TGTGCCAGCAGTTACGTGGCCAGGGACTTAGGTGGGGCCAACGTCCTGACTTTC. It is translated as CASSYVARDLGGANVLTF.

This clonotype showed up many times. CDR3 sequence reads: CSGLTGTLSNQPQHF. CDR3 bases: TGCAGCGGTCTAACAGGGACCCTTAGCAATCAGCCCCAGCATTTT. This chain joins TRBV29-1 and TRBJ1-5, with D possibly being TRBD1 (6 bases). The length of the CDR3 is 15 residues. Germline CDR1 and CDR2: SQVTM and ANQGSEA. Trimming took 7 bases from V and 0 from J, leaving 16 bases between them. Combining the CDR3 with reference TRBV29-1 and TRBJ1-5 gives the whole variable domain SAVISQKPSRDICQRGTSLTIQCQVDSQVTMMFWYRQQPGQSLTLIATANQGSEATYESGFVIDKFPISRPNLTFSTLTVSNMSPEDSSIYLCSGLTGTLSNQPQHFGDGTRLSIL.